The 30 T cell receptor beta chains reported below all come from one sample, sequenced in a study of regulatory T cells in long-lasting Graves disease. Time point specified: newly diagnosed GD, antithyroid drugs for less than 3 months. TCR sequences were obtained from RNA taken from PBMCs. Researchers made TCR beta libraries by using iRepertoire HTBI primers and running Arm-PCR on CDR3 regions. TCRdb ran MiXCR on the multiplex PCR reads and lists one entry per CDR3 protein. The table lists about 330,000 distinct CDR3 sequences, about 17% of them singletons. The same sample was also studied in work on T cells in Graves' hyperthyroidism and ophthalmopathy.

The source material was peripheral blood mononuclear cells (PBMCs), sampled at new diagnosis, from a patient treated with antithyroid drugs. These TCRs come from a woman between 18 and 29 years old with Graves disease.

This clonotype was picked up many times. The chain recombines TRBV27 with TRBJ2-5; either TRBD1 or TRBD2 may fit D (5 bases each). The V gene's germline CDR1 is MNHEY and CDR2 SMNVEV (reference sequence). The V end lost 7 bases, the J end lost 5 bases, and 14 bases lay between the germline ends. This CDR3 has 13 amino acids. CDR3 protein: CASNKIGEETQYF. CDR3 DNA sequence: TGTGCCAGCAATAAGATAGGGGAGGAGACCCAGTACTTC.

This clonotype was seen more than once but under ten times. V gene TRBV19 combines with J gene TRBJ2-1; 7 bases are a match to TRBD1. V dropped 6 bases and J dropped 3; count of bases not matched to a gene: 8. The length of the CDR3 is 15 residues. From germline, CDR1 is LNHDA and CDR2 SQIVND (reference sequence). CDR3 region: CASRTPRDSYNEQFF. In DNA form, the CDR3 reads TGTGCCAGTAGGACCCCCCGGGACAGCTACAATGAGCAGTTCTTC.

This clonotype was seen repeatedly, ten times or more. J is TRBJ1-2 and V is TRBV20-1; D not resolved. V shed 0 bases and J shed 4 bases, with 12 bases lying between them. The CDR3 is made up of 14 amino acids. Germline CDR1 reads DFQATT; CDR2 reads SNEGSKA (reference sequence). The CDR3 is CSARDRRLVYGYTF. The CDR3, as DNA: TGCAGTGCTAGAGATCGTCGACTGGTCTATGGCTACACCTTC.

This chain uses TRBV4-2 with TRBJ1-5; D gene uncertain. The CDR3 length is 17 residues. Trimming removed 1 base from V and 2 bases from J, with 15 bases in between. Germline V lookup: CDR1 LGHNA, CDR2 YNFKEQ. CDR3 coding DNA: TGTGCCAGCAGCCAAGTAGGAGTCAAAGGCGGCAATCAGCCCCAGCATTTT. Translation gives CASSQVGVKGGNQPQHF.

This clonotype showed up many times. The V and J genes are TRBV20-1 and TRBJ1-2, with TRBD1 matching 10 bases. Germline V gives CDR1 DFQATT, CDR2 SNEGSKA (reference sequence). V was clipped by 2 bases and J by 4 bases; unmatched bases: 4. This CDR3 has 14 amino acids. CDR3: CSARPTGGVYGYTF. DNA of the CDR3: TGCAGTGCTAGACCGACAGGGGGCGTCTATGGCTACACCTTC.

J is TRBJ1-4 and V is TRBV25-1; D remains unclear. Trimming shortened V by 7 bases and J by 4 bases, and 16 bases separated the two germline ends. The CDR3 is 15 residues long. The germline V gene has CDR1 MGHDK and CDR2 SYGVNS. The CDR3 spells CASTDPGVGNEKLFF. The CDR3 coding sequence is TGTGCCAGCACCGATCCCGGGGTCGGTAATGAAAAACTGTTTTTT.

Remarks on this clonotype: A much larger clone sits a single nucleotide away, making a read error possible. The V and J genes are TRBV7-3 and TRBJ2-2, with D hard to call. This CDR3 is 14 amino acids long. Germline CDR1 SGHTA, CDR2 FQGTGA. This CDR3 reads CASGLPGLAGELFF. CDR3 nucleotides: TGTGCCAGCGGCTTACCCGGGCTAGCCGGGGAGCTGTTTTTT.

This clonotype was counted only a few times. The chain carries TRBV12-3 or TRBV12-4 and TRBJ2-4; no reliable D call. V was shortened by 5 bases and J by 5 bases, with 4 bases between the two germline ends. The CDR3 extends over 11 amino acids. CDR3 in amino acids: CASSRENIQYF. The CDR3 DNA is TGTGCCAGCAGTCGGGAAAACATTCAGTACTTC.

This clonotype appeared many times. CDR3 region: CASSFGELSYEQYF. DNA for the CDR3: TGTGCCAGCAGTTTCGGGGAACTCTCCTACGAGCAGTACTTC. The chain recombines TRBV12-3 or TRBV12-4 with TRBJ2-7; D may be TRBD2 (5 bases). Trimming cost V 3 bases and J 0 bases, with 9 bases left between them. The CDR3 consists of 14 residues.

There are many counts of this clonotype. The chain uses TRBV18 and TRBJ1-5, with a tentative D call TRBD1 (5 bases). Germline V gene sequence: CDR1 KGHSH, CDR2 LQKENI. Trimming took 2 bases from V and 3 from J, leaving 11 bases between them. This CDR3 region has 15 residues. CDR3 in DNA: TGTGCCAGCTCACCATGGAGAGGGGACAATCAGCCCCAGCATTTT. Translation gives CASSPWRGDNQPQHF.

V usage is TRBV28 and J usage is TRBJ1-1, with D unclear. Trimming cost V 3 bases and J 5 bases, with 10 bases left between them. Germline CDR1 is MDHEN and CDR2 is SYDVKM. This CDR3 comprises 13 residues. For the CDR3, the DNA is TGTGCCAGCAGTTTTGTTGGGGTGACTGAAGCTTTCTTT. Protein sequence: CASSFVGVTEAFF.

In this sample, this clonotype turned up a few times. The V and J genes are TRBV27 and TRBJ2-3; 10 bases align to TRBD1. Germline V lookup: CDR1 MNHEY, CDR2 SMNVEV (reference sequence). This CDR3 is built from 14 residues. The V segment lost 6 bases and the J segment 4 bases; nucleotides outside the gene matches: 4. The CDR3 sequence: CASRTGTGADTQYF. The CDR3 DNA is TGTGCCAGCAGGACGGGGACAGGGGCAGATACGCAGTATTTT.

This clonotype has just a few counts. V usage is TRBV6-1 and J usage is TRBJ2-7; D might be TRBD2 (5 bases). CDR1 is MNHNS, CDR2 SASEGT, per germline. The CDR3 is 12 amino acids. V was cut by 5 bases and J by 3 bases, with 8 bases left in between. The CDR3 DNA sequence: TGTGCCAGCAGTATTACTAGCTACGAGCAGTACTTC. Its translation is CASSITSYEQYF.

This clonotype was counted ten times or more. V and J are TRBV3-1 and TRBJ2-7; 9 bases map to TRBD2. V shed 0 bases and J 4 bases; nucleotides not matched to a gene: 7. Germline V gene data show CDR1 as LGHDT and CDR2 as YNNKEL (reference sequence). CDR3 length: 16 residues. In nucleotides, the CDR3 is TGTGCCAGCAGCCAAGAGGGTTCTAGCGGGGTTTACGAGCAGTACTTC. It codes for CASSQEGSSGVYEQYF.

The V gene is TRBV3-1, the J gene TRBJ2-5, with D perhaps TRBD2 (6 bases). CDR1 and CDR2 from the germline V gene are LGHDT and YNNKEL (reference sequence). CDR3 length equals 14 residues. V was cut by 4 bases and J by 9 bases, with 18 bases left in between. The CDR3 loop reads CASSPSASKKAQYF. DNA of the CDR3: TGTGCCAGCAGCCCTAGCGCGAGTAAGAAGGCCCAGTACTTC.

This chain's CDR3 is CASSIRLGRASSTDTQYF. The CDR3 DNA reads as TGTGCCAGTAGTATAAGGTTGGGGCGGGCCTCCTCGACAGATACGCAGTATTTT. V and J are TRBV19 and TRBJ2-3, with D possibly being TRBD1 or TRBD2 (5 bases each). CDR3 size: 18 residues. CDR1 and CDR2 (germline): LNHDA, SQIVND (reference sequence). The V end was cut by 2 bases, the J end by 3 bases, with 21 bases between.

To note about this clonotype: A read error may be the cause here, since a much bigger clone is one base away. This chain connects TRBV7-6 to TRBJ2-5, with D perhaps matching TRBD2 (5 bases). This CDR3 is built from 13 residues. Germline V lookup: CDR1 SGHVS, CDR2 FNYEAQ. V was trimmed by 1 base and J by 4 bases, leaving 7 bases between them. CDR3 sequence reads: CASSLDEGETQYF. In DNA form, the CDR3 reads TGTGCCAGCAGCTTAGATGAGGGAGAGACCCAGTACTTC.

Concerning this clonotype: Since no conserved phenylalanine or tryptophan closes the CDR3, a read error is the likely cause. This chain uses TRBV11-2 with TRBJ2-5; D is ambiguous. Trimming stripped 1 base from V and 3 bases from J, with 15 bases between. Germline CDR1 is SGHAT and CDR2 is FQNNGV. CDR3 size: 16 residues. CDR3 DNA sequence: TGTGCCAGCAGCTTAGTTAGGACGGAGATGAAAGAGACCCAGTACTTG. This gives the protein CASSLVRTEMKETQYL.

This clonotype appeared a few times. The chain has TRBV7-9 and TRBJ1-1; a weak D match, TRBD1 (6 bases). The V gene's germline CDR1 is SEHNR and CDR2 FQNEAQ (reference sequence). Trimming stripped 6 bases from V and 4 bases from J, with 15 bases between. CDR3 size: 14 residues. CDR3 residues: CASSSGQTGTEAFF. CDR3 nucleotides: TGTGCCAGCAGTTCGGGACAAACAGGCACTGAAGCTTTCTTT.

This clonotype was detected many times. V is TRBV2 and J is TRBJ2-7; a weak D match, TRBD2 (6 bases). Germline CDR1 SNHLY, CDR2 FYNNEI. The CDR3 spans 14 residues. V lost 6 bases, J lost 5 bases, and 17 bases lay in between. CDR3 in DNA: TGTGCCAGCAGCCTGAAAGGACTAAGGAACGAGCAGTACTTC. Residues: CASSLKGLRNEQYF.

This clonotype was observed at least ten times. V and J are TRBV27 and TRBJ1-1; a possible D gene is TRBD1 (5 bases). The ends were cut back, 6 bases at V and 3 bases at J, with 17 bases in the middle. This CDR3 spans 15 amino acids. Germline CDR1 MNHEY, CDR2 SMNVEV (reference sequence). CDR3 nucleotides: TGTGCCAGCAGGGGACGGCGTGGTAGGGACACTGAAGCTTTCTTT. It is translated as CASRGRRGRDTEAFF.

This clonotype was detected many times. This chain connects TRBV2 to TRBJ2-1; D may be TRBD1 (7 bases). The CDR3 extends over 15 amino acids. The germline gives CDR1 SNHLY, CDR2 FYNNEI. Trimming pared 4 bases from V and 6 bases from J, leaving 16 bases between. DNA of the CDR3: TGTGCCAGCAGTGTTGGGGCAGGGGGGACCAATGAGCAGTTCTTC. Protein sequence: CASSVGAGGTNEQFF. The variable domain in full, completed from reference TRBV2 and TRBJ2-1, reads EPEVTQTPSHQVTQMGQEVILRCVPISNHLYFYWYRQILGQKVEFLVSFYNNEISEKSEIFDDQFSVERPDGSNFTLKIRSTKLEDSAMYFCASSVGAGGTNEQFFGPGTRLTVL.

This chain connects TRBV19 to TRBJ2-3; D gene uncertain. Germline V gene lookup returns CDR1 LNHDA and CDR2 SQIVND (reference sequence). Trimming removed 7 bases at V and 3 bases at J, with 5 bases between. This CDR3 contains 11 residues. The CDR3 reads CASIRTDTQYF. The CDR3, as DNA: TGTGCCAGTATAAGAACAGATACGCAGTATTTT.

This clonotype was detected ten times or more. The rearrangement joins TRBV10-3 to TRBJ1-4; TRBD1 aligns across 10 bases. The germline V gene encodes CDR1 ENHRY and CDR2 SYGVKD. The length of the CDR3 is 14 residues. Trimming removed 3 bases from V and 6 bases from J; junction bases left unmatched: 1. Here the CDR3 DNA reads TGTGCCATCAGTGACGGACAGGGGGATGAAAAACTGTTTTTT. This codes for CAISDGQGDEKLFF.

This clonotype was seen a handful of times. The J gene is TRBJ2-2, the V gene TRBV6-1; D is perhaps TRBD1 (6 bases). The V and J ends lost 5 bases and 7 bases respectively, with 11 bases between them. The CDR3 extends over 13 amino acids. The V gene's germline CDR1 is MNHNS and CDR2 SASEGT. CDR3 loop: CASSHRVNGELFF. The CDR3 nucleotides read TGTGCCAGCAGTCACAGGGTAAACGGGGAGCTGTTTTTT.

The chain links TRBV7-9 to TRBJ2-1, with D uncertain. This CDR3 spans 12 amino acids. V lost 7 bases and J 5 bases, leaving 9 bases between the germline ends. Germline V gene data show CDR1 as SEHNR and CDR2 as FQNEAQ (reference sequence). The CDR3 sequence is CASTLTDNEQFF. CDR3 sequence (DNA): TGTGCCAGCACCCTTACAGACAATGAGCAGTTCTTC.

This clonotype was counted a few times. This chain links TRBV12-3 or TRBV12-4 with TRBJ2-1, with 12 bases identical to TRBD2. The junction had 13 bases not matched to a gene; V was cut back by 7 bases and J by 6 bases. The CDR3 has 17 amino acids. CDR3 protein: CASTMERLAGATNEQFF. CDR3 sequence (DNA): TGTGCCAGCACCATGGAACGACTAGCGGGGGCCACCAATGAGCAGTTCTTC.

This clonotype has just a few counts. This chain joins TRBV12-3 or TRBV12-4 and TRBJ2-2, with TRBD2 matching 12 bases. The length of the CDR3 is 19 residues. The V and J ends lost 6 bases and 0 bases, in that order; junction bases with no gene match: 11. CDR3: CASSETSGRRKSNTGELFF. The CDR3 bases are TGTGCCAGCAGCGAGACTAGCGGGAGAAGAAAATCGAACACCGGGGAGCTGTTTTTT.

This rearrangement joins TRBV6-4 to TRBJ2-2; D may be TRBD2 (7 bases). Germline loops: CDR1 MRHNA, CDR2 SNTAGT. V was pared by 0 bases and J by 4 bases, with 9 bases between. This CDR3 is 15 amino acids long. The CDR3 loop is CASSDSAGATGELFF. CDR3 DNA sequence: TGTGCCAGCAGTGACTCGGCGGGGGCCACCGGGGAGCTGTTTTTT.

This clonotype has more than one count but fewer than ten. V is TRBV5-1 and J is TRBJ1-2; D is unclear. CDR1 and CDR2 from the germline V gene are SGHRS and YFSETQ. Trimming took 0 bases from V and 1 from J, leaving 4 bases between them. The CDR3 has 13 amino acids. The CDR3 is CASSLDINYGYTF. CDR3 bases: TGCGCCAGCAGCTTGGACATTAACTATGGCTACACCTTC.